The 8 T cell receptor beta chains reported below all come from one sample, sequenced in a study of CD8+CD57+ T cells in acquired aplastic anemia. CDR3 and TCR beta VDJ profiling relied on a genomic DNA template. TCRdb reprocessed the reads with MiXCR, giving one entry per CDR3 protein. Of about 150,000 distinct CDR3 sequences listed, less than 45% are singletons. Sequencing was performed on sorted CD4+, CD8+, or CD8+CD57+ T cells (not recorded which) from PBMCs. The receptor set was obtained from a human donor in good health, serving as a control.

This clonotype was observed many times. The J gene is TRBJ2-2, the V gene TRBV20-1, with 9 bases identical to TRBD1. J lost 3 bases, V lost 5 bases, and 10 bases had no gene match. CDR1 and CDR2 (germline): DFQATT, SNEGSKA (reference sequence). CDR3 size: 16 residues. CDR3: CSAYGQGPLDTGELFF. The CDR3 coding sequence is TGCAGTGCTTACGGACAGGGGCCACTAGACACCGGGGAGCTGTTTTTT.

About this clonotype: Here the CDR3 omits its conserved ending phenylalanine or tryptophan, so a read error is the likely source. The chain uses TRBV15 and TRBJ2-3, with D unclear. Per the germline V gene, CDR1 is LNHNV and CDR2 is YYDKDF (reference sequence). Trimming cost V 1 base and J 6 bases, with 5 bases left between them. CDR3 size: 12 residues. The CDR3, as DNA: TGTGCCACCAGCAGAGTTGGGGATACGCAGTATCTT. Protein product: CATSRVGDTQYL.

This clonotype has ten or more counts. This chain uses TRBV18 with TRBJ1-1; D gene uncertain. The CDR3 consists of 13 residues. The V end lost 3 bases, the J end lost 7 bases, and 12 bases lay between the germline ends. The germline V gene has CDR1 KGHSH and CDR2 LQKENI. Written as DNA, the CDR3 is TGTGCCAGCTCACCTGACCTGGATGTTGAAGCTTTCTTT. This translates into CASSPDLDVEAFF.

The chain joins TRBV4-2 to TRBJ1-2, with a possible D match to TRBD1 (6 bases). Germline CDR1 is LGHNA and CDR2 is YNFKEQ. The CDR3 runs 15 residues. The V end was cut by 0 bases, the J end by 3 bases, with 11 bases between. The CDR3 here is CASSQDPRTDYGYTF. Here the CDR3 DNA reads TGTGCCAGCAGCCAAGATCCCCGGACAGACTATGGCTACACCTTC.

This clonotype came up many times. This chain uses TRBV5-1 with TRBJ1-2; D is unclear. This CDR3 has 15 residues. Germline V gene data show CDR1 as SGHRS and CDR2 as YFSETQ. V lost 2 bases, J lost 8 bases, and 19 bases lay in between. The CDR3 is CASSFFGTSSRGYTF. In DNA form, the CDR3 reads TGCGCCAGCAGCTTCTTCGGAACTTCTTCGCGGGGCTACACCTTC.

CDR3 bases: TGCAGTGCTTTCGATACAGGGGATTCACCCCTCCACTTT. Its translation: CSAFDTGDSPLHF. The V and J genes are TRBV20-1 and TRBJ1-6; 7 positions match TRBD1. Trimming took 5 bases from V and 8 from J; bases not matched to a gene: 6. Germline CDR1 reads DFQATT; CDR2 reads SNEGSKA (reference sequence). This CDR3 region has 13 residues.

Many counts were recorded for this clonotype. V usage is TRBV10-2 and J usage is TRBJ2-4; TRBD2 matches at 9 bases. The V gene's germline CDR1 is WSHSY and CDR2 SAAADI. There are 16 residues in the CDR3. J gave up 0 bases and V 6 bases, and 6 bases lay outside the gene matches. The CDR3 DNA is TGCGCCAGCAGCGCGACTAGCGGCCTAGCCAAAAACATTCAGTACTTC. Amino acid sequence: CASSATSGLAKNIQYF.

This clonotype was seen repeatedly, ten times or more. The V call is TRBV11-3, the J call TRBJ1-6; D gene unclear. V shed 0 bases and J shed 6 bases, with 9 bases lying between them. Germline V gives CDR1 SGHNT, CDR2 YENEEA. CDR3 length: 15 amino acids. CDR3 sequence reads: CASSLDLPPNSPLHF. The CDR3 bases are TGTGCCAGCAGCTTAGATCTCCCCCCTAATTCACCCCTCCACTTT.